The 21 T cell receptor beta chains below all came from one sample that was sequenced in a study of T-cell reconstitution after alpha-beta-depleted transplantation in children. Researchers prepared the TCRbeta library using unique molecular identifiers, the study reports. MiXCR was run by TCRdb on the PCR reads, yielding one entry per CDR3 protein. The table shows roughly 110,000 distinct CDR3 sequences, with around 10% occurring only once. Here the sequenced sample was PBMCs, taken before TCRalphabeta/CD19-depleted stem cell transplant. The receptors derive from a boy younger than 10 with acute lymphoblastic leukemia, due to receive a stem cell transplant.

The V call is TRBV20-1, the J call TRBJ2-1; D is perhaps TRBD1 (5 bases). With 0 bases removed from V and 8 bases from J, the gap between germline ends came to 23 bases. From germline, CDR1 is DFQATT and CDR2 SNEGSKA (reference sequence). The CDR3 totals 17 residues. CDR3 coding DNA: TGCAGTGCTAGAGATCTCTTGGGGCCAGGTCAATTCGATGAGCAGTTCTTC. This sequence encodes CSARDLLGPGQFDEQFF.

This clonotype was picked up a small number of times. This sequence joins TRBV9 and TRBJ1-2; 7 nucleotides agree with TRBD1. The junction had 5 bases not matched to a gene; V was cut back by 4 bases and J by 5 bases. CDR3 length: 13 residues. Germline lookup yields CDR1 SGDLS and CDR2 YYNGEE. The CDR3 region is CASSPKTGYGYTF. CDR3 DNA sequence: TGTGCCAGCAGCCCGAAGACAGGGTATGGCTACACCTTC.

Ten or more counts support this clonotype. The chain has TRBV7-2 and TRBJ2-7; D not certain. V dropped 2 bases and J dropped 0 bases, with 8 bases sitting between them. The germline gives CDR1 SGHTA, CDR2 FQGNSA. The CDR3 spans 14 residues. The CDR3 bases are TGTGCCAGCAGCTTAAGGCTTAACTCCTACGAGCAGTACTTC. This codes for CASSLRLNSYEQYF.

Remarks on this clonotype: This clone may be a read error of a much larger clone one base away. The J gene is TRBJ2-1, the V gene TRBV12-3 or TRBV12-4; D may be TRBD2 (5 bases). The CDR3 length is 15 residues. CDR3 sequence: CASSLGGLTSNEHFF. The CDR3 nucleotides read TGTGCCAGCAGTTTAGGAGGACTCACTTCCAATGAGCATTTCTTC.

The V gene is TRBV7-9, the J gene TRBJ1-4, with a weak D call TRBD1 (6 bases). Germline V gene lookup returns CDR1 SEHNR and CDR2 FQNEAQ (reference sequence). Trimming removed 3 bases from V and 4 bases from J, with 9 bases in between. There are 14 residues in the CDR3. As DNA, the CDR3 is TGTGCCAGCAGCTTGGGACATGGTAATGAAAAACTGTTTTTT. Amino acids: CASSLGHGNEKLFF.

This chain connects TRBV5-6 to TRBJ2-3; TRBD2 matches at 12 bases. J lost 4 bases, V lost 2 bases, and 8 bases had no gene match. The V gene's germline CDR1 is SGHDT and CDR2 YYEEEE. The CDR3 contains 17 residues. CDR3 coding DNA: TGTGCCAGCAGCTTTCTAGCGGGAGGGCCTCGGGCAGATACGCAGTATTTT. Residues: CASSFLAGGPRADTQYF.

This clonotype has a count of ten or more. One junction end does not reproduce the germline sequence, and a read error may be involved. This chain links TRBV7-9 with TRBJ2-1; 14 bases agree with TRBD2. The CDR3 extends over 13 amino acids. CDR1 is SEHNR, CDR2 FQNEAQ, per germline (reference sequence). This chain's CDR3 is CASSQGLAGGEVF. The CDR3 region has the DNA TGTGCCAGCAGCCAAGGACTAGCGGGAGGTGAAGTCTTC.

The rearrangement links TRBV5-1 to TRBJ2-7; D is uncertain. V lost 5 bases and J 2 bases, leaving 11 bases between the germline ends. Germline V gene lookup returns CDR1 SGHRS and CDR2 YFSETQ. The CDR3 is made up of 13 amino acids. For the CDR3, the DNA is TGCGCCAGCAGGGCAGTTCCTACCTACGAGCAGTACTTC. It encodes CASRAVPTYEQYF. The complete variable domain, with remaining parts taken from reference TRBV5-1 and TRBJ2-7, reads KAGVTQTPRYLIKTRGQQVTLSCSPISGHRSVSWYQQTPGQGLQFLFEYFSETQRNKGNFPGRFSGRQFSNSRSEMNVSTLELGDSALYLCASRAVPTYEQYFGPGTRLTVT.

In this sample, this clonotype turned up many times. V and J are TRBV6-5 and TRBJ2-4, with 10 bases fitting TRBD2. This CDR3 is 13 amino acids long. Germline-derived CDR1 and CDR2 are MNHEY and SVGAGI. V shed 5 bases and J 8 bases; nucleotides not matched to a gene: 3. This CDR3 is CASSQREGYIQYF. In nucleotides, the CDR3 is TGTGCCAGCAGTCAGCGGGAGGGTTACATTCAGTACTTC.

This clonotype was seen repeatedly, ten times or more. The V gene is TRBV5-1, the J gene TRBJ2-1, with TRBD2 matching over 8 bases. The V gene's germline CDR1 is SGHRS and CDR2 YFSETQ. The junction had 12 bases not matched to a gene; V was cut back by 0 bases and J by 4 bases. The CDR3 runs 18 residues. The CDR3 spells CASSLVGSGKGPYNEQFF. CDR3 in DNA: TGCGCCAGCAGCTTGGTAGGTAGCGGGAAGGGTCCGTACAATGAGCAGTTCTTC. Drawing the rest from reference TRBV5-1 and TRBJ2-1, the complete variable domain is KAGVTQTPRYLIKTRGQQVTLSCSPISGHRSVSWYQQTPGQGLQFLFEYFSETQRNKGNFPGRFSGRQFSNSRSEMNVSTLELGDSALYLCASSLVGSGKGPYNEQFFGPGTRLTVL.

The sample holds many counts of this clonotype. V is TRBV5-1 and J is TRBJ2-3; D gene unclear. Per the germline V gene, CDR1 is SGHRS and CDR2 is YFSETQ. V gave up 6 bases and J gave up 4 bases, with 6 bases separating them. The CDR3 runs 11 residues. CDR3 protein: CASNVADTQYF. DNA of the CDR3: TGCGCCAGCAACGTGGCAGATACGCAGTATTTT.

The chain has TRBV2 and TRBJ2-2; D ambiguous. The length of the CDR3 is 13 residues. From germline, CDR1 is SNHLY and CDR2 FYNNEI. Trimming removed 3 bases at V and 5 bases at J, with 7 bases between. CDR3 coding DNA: TGTGCCAGCAGTGACAGGATGACCGGGGAGCTGTTTTTT. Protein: CASSDRMTGELFF.

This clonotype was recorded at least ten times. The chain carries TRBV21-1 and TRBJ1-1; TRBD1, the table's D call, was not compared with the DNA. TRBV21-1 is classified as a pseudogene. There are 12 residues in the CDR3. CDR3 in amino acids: CASSSDRLEAFF. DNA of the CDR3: TGTGCCAGCAGCTCCGACAGGCTTGAAGCTTTCTTT.

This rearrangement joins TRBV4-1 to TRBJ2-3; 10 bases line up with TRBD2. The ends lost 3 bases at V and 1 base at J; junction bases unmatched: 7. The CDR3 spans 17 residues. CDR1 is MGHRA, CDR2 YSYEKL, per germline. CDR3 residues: CASSQDTGTSGTDTQYF. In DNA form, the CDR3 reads TGCGCCAGCAGCCAGGATACCGGGACTAGCGGCACAGATACGCAGTATTTT.

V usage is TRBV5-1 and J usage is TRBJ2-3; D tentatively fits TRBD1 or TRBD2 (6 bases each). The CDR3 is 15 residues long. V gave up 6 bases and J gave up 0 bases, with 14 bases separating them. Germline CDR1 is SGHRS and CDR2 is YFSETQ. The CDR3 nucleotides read TGCGCCAGCAAGCTGGGGGGCCCAAGCACAGATACGCAGTATTTT. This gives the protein CASKLGGPSTDTQYF.

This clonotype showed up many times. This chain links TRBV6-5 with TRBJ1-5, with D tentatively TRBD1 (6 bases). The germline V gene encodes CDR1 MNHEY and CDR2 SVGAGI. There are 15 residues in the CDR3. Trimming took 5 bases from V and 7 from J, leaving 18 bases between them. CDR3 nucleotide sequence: TGTGCCAGCAGTATAACAGGGATGCCTGGGCAGCCCCAGCATTTT. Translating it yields CASSITGMPGQPQHF.

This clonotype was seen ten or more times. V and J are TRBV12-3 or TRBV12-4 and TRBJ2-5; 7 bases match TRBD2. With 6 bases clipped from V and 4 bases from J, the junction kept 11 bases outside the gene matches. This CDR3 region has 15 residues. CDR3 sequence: CASSWGGAVRETQYF. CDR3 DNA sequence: TGTGCCAGCAGCTGGGGGGGAGCGGTTAGAGAGACCCAGTACTTC.

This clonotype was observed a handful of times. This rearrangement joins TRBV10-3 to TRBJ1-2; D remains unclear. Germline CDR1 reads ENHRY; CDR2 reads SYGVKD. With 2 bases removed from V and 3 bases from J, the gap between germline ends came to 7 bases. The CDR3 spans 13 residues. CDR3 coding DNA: TGTGCCATCAGTGAGCGGGGATACTATGGCTACACCTTC. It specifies CAISERGYYGYTF.

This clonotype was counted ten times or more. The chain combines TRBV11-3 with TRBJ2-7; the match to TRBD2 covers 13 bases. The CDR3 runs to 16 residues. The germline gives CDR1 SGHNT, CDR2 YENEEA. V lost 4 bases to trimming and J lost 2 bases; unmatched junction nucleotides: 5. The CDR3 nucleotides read TGTGCCAGCAGCTCCGGGACTAGCGGGGCAACCTACGAGCAGTACTTC. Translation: CASSSGTSGATYEQYF. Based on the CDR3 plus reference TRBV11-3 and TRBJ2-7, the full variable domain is EAGVVQSPRYKIIEKKQPVAFWCNPISGHNTLYWYLQNLGQGPELLIRYENEEAVDDSQLPKDRFSAERLKGVDSTLKIQPAELGDSAVYLCASSSGTSGATYEQYFGPGTRLTVT.

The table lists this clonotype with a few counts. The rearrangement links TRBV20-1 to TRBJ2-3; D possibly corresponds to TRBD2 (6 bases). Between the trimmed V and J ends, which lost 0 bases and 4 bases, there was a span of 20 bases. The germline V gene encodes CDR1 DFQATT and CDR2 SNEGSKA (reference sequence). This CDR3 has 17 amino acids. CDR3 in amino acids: CSARDVYAGSISDTQYF. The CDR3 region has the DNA TGCAGTGCTAGAGATGTTTACGCCGGGAGTATCTCAGATACGCAGTATTTT.

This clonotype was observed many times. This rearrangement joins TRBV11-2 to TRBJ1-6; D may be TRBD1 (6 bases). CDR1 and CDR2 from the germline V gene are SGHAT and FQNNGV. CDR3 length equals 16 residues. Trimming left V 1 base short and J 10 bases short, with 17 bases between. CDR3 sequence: CASSLGAGTPLSPLHF. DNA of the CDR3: TGTGCCAGCAGCTTAGGGGCCGGGACACCATTATCACCCCTCCACTTT.